These 10 T cell receptor beta chains share one sample of origin, sequenced in a study of blood T cell repertoires in COVID-19. Only in-frame clones appear in the TCRdb table, and some are missing; sequencing was by immunoSEQ multiplex PCR. This table holds about 68,000 clones, almost 85% found once. The sequenced sample was peripheral blood. These receptors came from a man aged 50 or older with active COVID-19.

The chain combines TRBV11-3 with TRBJ2-1; possible D gene TRBD2, 6 bases. The CDR3 covers 16 residues. Germline CDR1 reads SGHNT; CDR2 reads YENEEA. The V and J ends lost 0 bases and 4 bases respectively, with 13 bases between them. In nucleotides, the CDR3 is TGTGCCAGCAGCTTAGATTGTCGGGAGAGGTACAATGAGCAGTTCTTC. This codes for CASSLDCRERYNEQFF.

V and J are TRBV6-5 and TRBJ2-7; D gene ambiguous. Germline CDR1 reads MNHEY; CDR2 reads SVGAGI. The V end lost 1 base, the J end lost 3 bases, and 7 bases lay between the germline ends. This CDR3 comprises 13 residues. Here the CDR3 DNA reads TGTGCCAGCAGTTACTTTGCAGGCTACGAGCAGTACTTC. This encodes CASSYFAGYEQYF.

The V and J genes are TRBV5-5 and TRBJ2-3; D gene uncertain. The germline V gene encodes CDR1 SGHKS and CDR2 YYEKEE (reference sequence). Trimming took 3 bases from V and 5 from J, leaving 7 bases between them. CDR3 length: 12 amino acids. The CDR3 sequence: CASSSLGDTQYF. DNA of the CDR3: TGTGCCAGCAGCTCTCTAGGAGATACGCAGTATTTT.

This clone appeared a single time. The CDR3 protein is CASSPDGFYEQYF. DNA for the CDR3: TGTGCCAGCAGCCCCGACGGGTTCTACGAGCAGTACTTC. V is TRBV11-1 and J is TRBJ2-7; D gene uncertain. V was pared by 5 bases and J by 3 bases, with 11 bases between. CDR1 is SGHAT, CDR2 FQDESV, per germline (reference sequence). This CDR3 comprises 13 residues.

V is TRBV5-1 and J is TRBJ2-1, with 7 bases aligning to TRBD2. The V segment lost 3 bases and the J segment 5 bases; nucleotides outside the gene matches: 11. Germline V gives CDR1 SGHRS, CDR2 YFSETQ. There are 16 residues in the CDR3. The CDR3 spells CASSSGLESRNNEQFF. The CDR3 DNA reads as TGCGCCAGCAGCTCCGGACTAGAAAGTAGGAACAATGAGCAGTTCTTC.

The chain carries TRBV20-1 and TRBJ2-7; 7 bases line up with TRBD2. With V trimmed by 3 bases and J by 1 base, 9 bases remained unmatched. Germline V gene lookup returns CDR1 DFQATT and CDR2 SNEGSKA (reference sequence). This CDR3 has 15 residues. CDR3 bases: TGCAGTGCTAGTGAGATAGCGGGCCCGTCCTACGAGCAGTACTTC. Translation gives CSASEIAGPSYEQYF.

The chain combines TRBV3-1 (or the pseudogene TRBV3-2) with TRBJ1-3; no firm D call. The V gene lost 1 base and the J gene lost 1 base, with 8 bases spanning the gap. The CDR3 loop spans 15 amino acids. Germline CDR1 LGHDT, CDR2 YNNKEL (reference sequence). The CDR3 is CASSQAQASGNTIYF. The CDR3 DNA sequence: TGTGCCAGCAGCCAAGCTCAGGCTTCTGGAAACACCATATATTTT.

The rearrangement joins TRBV5-6 to TRBJ1-2; the D gene is possibly TRBD1 (5 bases). Trimming removed 0 bases from V and 2 bases from J, with 8 bases in between. Germline V lookup: CDR1 SGHDT, CDR2 YYEEEE. The CDR3 is 14 amino acids. The CDR3 DNA reads TGTGCCAGCAGCTTGGGACAGCTAAACTATGGCTACACCTTC. This sequence encodes CASSLGQLNYGYTF.

The gene calls are TRBV11-2 and TRBJ1-5; 7 nucleotides align to TRBD1. This CDR3 spans 13 amino acids. The V gene's germline CDR1 is SGHAT and CDR2 FQNNGV. The V and J ends lost 5 bases and 6 bases, in that order; junction bases with no gene match: 4. Here the CDR3 DNA reads TGTGCCAGCAGCCCACAGGGGTCTCAGCCCCAGCATTTT. Translated: CASSPQGSQPQHF.

The J gene is TRBJ2-5, the V gene TRBV4-3; D is possibly TRBD1 (5 bases). The germline V gene encodes CDR1 LGHNA and CDR2 YSLEER. This CDR3 region has 16 residues. Deletions cut 0 bases from V and 5 bases from J, with 16 bases between. CDR3 sequence reads: CASSQDLGAPPETQYF. The CDR3 DNA sequence: TGCGCCAGCAGCCAAGATTTAGGGGCCCCACCGGAGACCCAGTACTTC.